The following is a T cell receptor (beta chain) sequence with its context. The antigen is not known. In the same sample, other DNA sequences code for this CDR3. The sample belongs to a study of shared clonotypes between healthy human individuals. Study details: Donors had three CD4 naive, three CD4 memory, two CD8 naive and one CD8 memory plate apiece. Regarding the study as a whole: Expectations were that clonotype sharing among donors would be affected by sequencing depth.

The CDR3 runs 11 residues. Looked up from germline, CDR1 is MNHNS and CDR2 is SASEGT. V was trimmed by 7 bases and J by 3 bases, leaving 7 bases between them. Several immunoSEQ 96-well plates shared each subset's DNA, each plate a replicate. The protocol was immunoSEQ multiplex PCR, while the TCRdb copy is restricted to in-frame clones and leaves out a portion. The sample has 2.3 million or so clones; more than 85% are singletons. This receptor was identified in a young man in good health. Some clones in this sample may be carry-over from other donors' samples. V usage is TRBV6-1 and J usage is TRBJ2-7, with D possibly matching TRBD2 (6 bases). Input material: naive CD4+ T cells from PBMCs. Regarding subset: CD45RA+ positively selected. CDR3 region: CASTAGYEQYF. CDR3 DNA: TGTGCCAGCACAGCGGGCTACGAGCAGTACTTC.